This entry lists 30 T cell receptor beta chains sequenced from one sample in a study of vaccination and CD4 T cells after COVID-19. With the Oncomine TCR Beta short-read assay, DNA from cultured CD4+ T cells was sequenced. TCRdb redid the calling of the PCR reads with MiXCR, one entry per CDR3 protein. Here the sample spans over 15,000 distinct CDR3 sequences, roughly 61% being singletons. As to treatment: roughly ten-day PBMC culture with coronavirus spike peptide pools or control peptides (ViraFEST assay). No antigen is known for these receptors. Sequencing was done on a sample of CD4+ T cells from blood, cultured in vitro. The source of these receptors is a human donor who had recovered from COVID-19.

The chain carries TRBV19 and TRBJ2-3; D is undetermined. Germline CDR1 and CDR2: LNHDA and SQIVND (reference sequence). Trimming removed 3 bases from V and 0 bases from J, with 7 bases in between. The CDR3 spans 14 residues. For the CDR3, the DNA is TGTGCCAGTAGTATGGGTAGCAGCACAGATACGCAGTATTTT. Its protein product is CASSMGSSTDTQYF.

The rearrangement joins TRBV6-1 to TRBJ1-2; D unresolved. CDR1 is MNHNS, CDR2 SASEGT, per germline. The V end was cut by 6 bases, the J end by 4 bases, with 15 bases between. There are 14 residues in the CDR3. This CDR3 is CASSRSAPSYGYTF. The CDR3 nucleotides are TGTGCCAGCAGCCGCTCGGCCCCCTCCTATGGCTACACCTTC.

The chain joins TRBV12-3 or TRBV12-4 to TRBJ1-5; no firm D call. V was trimmed by 6 bases and J by 6 bases, leaving 15 bases between them. CDR3 length: 14 residues. CDR3: CASSLQDLGQPQHF. CDR3 DNA sequence: TGTGCCAGCAGCCTTCAGGACCTGGGTCAGCCCCAGCATTTT.

There are a few counts of this clonotype. The chain joins TRBV27 to TRBJ1-6; D perhaps matches TRBD1 (5 bases). V lost 4 bases and J lost 7, with 14 bases in between. Germline CDR1 reads MNHEY; CDR2 reads SMNVEV (reference sequence). The CDR3 sequence is 15 residues long. The CDR3 bases are TGTGCCAGCAGTTCCTCAGGGTTCCCGAATTCACCCCTCCACTTT. Translation gives CASSSSGFPNSPLHF.

This chain connects TRBV15 to TRBJ1-6; no reliable D call. The germline V gene has CDR1 LNHNV and CDR2 YYDKDF (reference sequence). This CDR3 has 13 residues. Trimming removed 0 bases from V and 11 bases from J, with 8 bases in between. The CDR3 spells CATSRDGGTPLHF. The CDR3 nucleotides read TGTGCCACCAGCAGAGATGGAGGTACACCCCTCCACTTT.

The rearrangement links TRBV20-1 to TRBJ1-1; D is unresolved. Trimming cost V 6 bases and J 0 bases, with 11 bases left between them. The length of the CDR3 is 13 residues. CDR1 and CDR2 (germline): DFQATT, SNEGSKA (reference sequence). The CDR3 reads CSAPFGVNTEAFF. The DNA for the CDR3 is TGCAGTGCCCCCTTTGGTGTGAACACTGAAGCTTTCTTT.

V usage is TRBV19 and J usage is TRBJ1-1; no clear D gene. The CDR3 consists of 13 residues. Per the germline V gene, CDR1 is LNHDA and CDR2 is SQIVND (reference sequence). Trimming shortened V by 7 bases and J by 3 bases, and 12 bases separated the two germline ends. The CDR3 nucleotides read TGTGCCAGTACCTCTACTAAAGACACTGAAGCTTTCTTT. It is translated as CASTSTKDTEAFF.

V and J are TRBV21-1 and TRBJ1-1; the table assigns TRBD1, which was not confirmed against the DNA. TRBV21-1 is a pseudogene locus. The CDR3 covers 14 residues. The CDR3 nucleotides are TGTGCCAGCACTGGGGCCGGGTCGTGCACTGAAGCTTTCTTT. Amino acids: CASTGAGSCTEAFF.

This clonotype appeared a few times. The CDR3 DNA is TGCAGTGCTTTTGCCCCGGGACAGGGGAACACTGAAGCTTTCTTT. Translated: CSAFAPGQGNTEAFF. The chain joins TRBV20-1 to TRBJ1-1; 9 bases map to TRBD1. CDR1 and CDR2 (germline): DFQATT, SNEGSKA (reference sequence). Losses at the gene ends were 5 bases for V and 1 base for J; bases not matched to a gene: 8. The CDR3 spans 15 residues.

The rearrangement uses TRBV19 and TRBJ1-1; D gene uncertain. CDR1 is LNHDA and CDR2 is SQIVND in the germline V gene (reference sequence). The ends were cut back, 5 bases at V and 1 base at J, with 11 bases in the middle. This CDR3 spans 14 amino acids. The CDR3 region has the DNA TGTGCCAGTAGTCCCAGGCCGCGGAACACTGAAGCTTTCTTT. The encoded protein is CASSPRPRNTEAFF.

The rearrangement links TRBV6-5 to TRBJ2-2; D is undetermined. Germline-derived CDR1 and CDR2 are MNHEY and SVGAGI. The CDR3 sequence is 15 residues long. Deletions cut 4 bases from V and 6 bases from J, with 15 bases between. The CDR3 DNA reads as TGTGCCAGCAGTTCCGAAGGGATAGGTGCCGGGGAGCTGTTTTTT. It translates to CASSSEGIGAGELFF.

The rearrangement links TRBV30 to TRBJ1-5; D is uncertain. CDR3 length: 13 residues. Germline CDR1 and CDR2: GTSNPN and SVGIG (reference sequence). Trimming stripped 2 bases from V and 0 bases from J, with 5 bases between. The CDR3 region has the DNA TGTGCCTGGAGTAGGAGTAGCAATCAGCCCCAGCATTTT. Its translation is CAWSRSSNQPQHF.

The chain combines TRBV19 with TRBJ1-1; D gene uncertain. Per germline, CDR1 LNHDA and CDR2 SQIVND (reference sequence). The V and J ends lost 5 bases and 4 bases respectively, with 17 bases between them. The CDR3 contains 15 residues. The CDR3 coding sequence is TGTGCCAGTAGTGATTTACAGTCGGTGCGCACTGAAGCTTTCTTT. It specifies CASSDLQSVRTEAFF.

This clonotype is a singleton in its sample. The chain employs TRBV5-1 and TRBJ2-7; 11 bases align to TRBD1. Near its end, the DNA agrees better with TRBJ2-5, so the J call may be wrong. This CDR3 is built from 16 residues. CDR1 and CDR2 (germline): SGHRS, YFSETQ. CDR3 DNA: TGCGCCAGCAGTGAACCTGGGACAGGGGGAGGAGAGACCCAGTACTTC. Its protein product is CASSEPGTGGGETQYF.

The chain employs TRBV7-6 and TRBJ2-7; D remains ambiguous. Trimming stripped 0 bases from V and 0 bases from J, with 6 bases between. The germline CDR1 and CDR2 sequences are SGHVS and FNYEAQ. The CDR3 runs 14 residues. This CDR3 reads CASSLAGSSYEQYF. DNA of the CDR3: TGTGCCAGCAGCTTAGCGGGAAGCTCCTACGAGCAGTACTTC.

The chain carries TRBV7-8 and TRBJ2-1; possibly TRBD1 for D (6 bases). Germline V gene data show CDR1 as SGHVS and CDR2 as FQNEAQ. V lost 4 bases to trimming and J lost 6 bases, with 13 bases between them. The CDR3 covers 14 residues. The DNA for the CDR3 is TGTGCCAGCAGCTCTCACAGGGTAGGCAATGAGCAGTTCTTC. Translation: CASSSHRVGNEQFF.

This clonotype was observed a handful of times. This sequence joins TRBV27 and TRBJ1-6; no firm D call. Germline V gene data show CDR1 as MNHEY and CDR2 as SMNVEV (reference sequence). Trimming left V 4 bases short and J 6 bases short, with 4 bases between. The CDR3 extends over 12 amino acids. The CDR3 spells CASSWSNSPLHF. The CDR3 nucleotides read TGTGCCAGCAGTTGGTCTAATTCACCCCTCCACTTT.

The chain is built from TRBV7-6 and TRBJ2-2, with 8 positions matching TRBD1. V lost 8 bases and J lost 5; bases outside the gene matches: 10. Germline V CDR1 and CDR2: SGHVS, FNYEAQ. CDR3 length equals 15 residues. CDR3: CASGFPQGATGELFF. The CDR3 DNA is TGTGCCAGCGGGTTCCCGCAGGGGGCAACCGGGGAGCTGTTTTTT.

The V and J genes are TRBV12-3 or TRBV12-4 and TRBJ2-7; 7 bases align to TRBD2. The CDR3 covers 15 residues. Trimming at V came to 6 bases and at J to 6 bases, leaving 14 bases not matched to a gene. DNA for the CDR3: TGTGCCAGCAGCCGCCTATCCCGGGGGGAAGGCGAGCAGTACTTC. It codes for CASSRLSRGEGEQYF.

This clonotype was found a few times. The V and J genes are TRBV20-1 and TRBJ1-2; no clear D. With 4 bases removed from V and 3 bases from J, the gap between germline ends came to 15 bases. CDR3 length: 14 amino acids. Germline CDR1 is DFQATT and CDR2 is SNEGSKA (reference sequence). The CDR3 region is CSAIPRYRDYGYTF. In DNA form, the CDR3 reads TGCAGTGCTATCCCCCGGTACAGAGACTATGGCTACACCTTC.

DNA of the CDR3: TGTGCCAGCACCACTCCGGGACGGGGTAACGGACAGCCCCAGCATTTT. Translated: CASTTPGRGNGQPQHF. This chain joins TRBV28 and TRBJ1-5; D is perhaps TRBD1 (5 bases). V lost 7 bases to trimming and J lost 7 bases, with 23 bases between them. CDR1 is MDHEN, CDR2 SYDVKM, per germline. This CDR3 spans 16 amino acids.

CDR3: CASSPDTAYEQYF. CDR3 nucleotides: TGTGCCAGCTCACCGGACACCGCCTACGAGCAGTACTTC. The chain has TRBV18 and TRBJ2-7; D is perhaps TRBD1 (5 bases). CDR1 and CDR2 from the germline V gene are KGHSH and LQKENI. The CDR3 length is 13 residues. Trimming cost V 3 bases and J 2 bases, with 8 bases left between them.

The V gene is TRBV2, the J gene TRBJ1-6, with D unresolved. The CDR3 sequence is 15 residues long. Germline V CDR1 and CDR2: SNHLY, FYNNEI. The V end was cut by 8 bases, the J end by 7 bases, with 18 bases between. The CDR3 reads CASRGGLESNSPLHF. CDR3 DNA: TGTGCCAGCCGCGGCGGTCTCGAATCGAATTCACCCCTCCACTTT.

The sample holds a few counts of this clonotype. The chain has TRBV20-1 and TRBJ1-1, with no clear D. Trimming left V 2 bases short and J 5 bases short, with 12 bases between. CDR3 length: 13 residues. Germline V gene data show CDR1 as DFQATT and CDR2 as SNEGSKA (reference sequence). This CDR3 reads CSARPLAATEAFF. CDR3 in DNA: TGCAGTGCTAGACCCCTAGCGGCAACTGAAGCTTTCTTT.

This clonotype has just a few counts. The rearrangement links TRBV5-1 to TRBJ1-2, with 7 positions matching TRBD1. The CDR3 has 15 amino acids. J gave up 2 bases and V 0 bases, and 4 bases lay outside the gene matches. CDR1 is SGHRS and CDR2 is YFSETQ in the germline V gene. DNA for the CDR3: TGCGCCAGCAGCTTGGGGACAGGAACCAACTATGGCTACACCTTC. Translation gives CASSLGTGTNYGYTF.

The J gene is TRBJ1-4, the V gene TRBV20-1, with no clear D. The CDR3 sequence is 14 residues long. V was shortened by 1 base and J by 7 bases, with 13 bases between the two germline ends. The germline gives CDR1 DFQATT, CDR2 SNEGSKA (reference sequence). The CDR3 spells CSARAGGRVEKLFF. CDR3 bases: TGCAGTGCTAGAGCGGGAGGGAGGGTTGAAAAACTGTTTTTT.

V and J are TRBV6-2 or TRBV6-3 and TRBJ2-7, with D perhaps TRBD2 (5 bases). Germline CDR1 is MNHEY and CDR2 is SVGEGT. This CDR3 is 18 amino acids long. The V end was cut by 0 bases, the J end by 0 bases, with 18 bases between. The CDR3 is CASSYSVRSSTSSYEQYF. As DNA, the CDR3 is TGTGCCAGCAGTTACTCGGTTCGCTCTAGCACGAGCTCCTACGAGCAGTACTTC.

This clonotype was seen more than once but under ten times. V is TRBV6-1 and J is TRBJ1-2, with unresolved D. CDR1 and CDR2 from the germline V gene are MNHNS and SASEGT. Between the trimmed V and J ends, which lost 5 bases and 5 bases, there was a span of 18 bases. The CDR3 runs 15 residues. The CDR3 here is CASSIRLVGGYGYTF. DNA for the CDR3: TGTGCCAGCAGTATCCGGCTGGTTGGAGGGTATGGCTACACCTTC.

The rearrangement uses TRBV28 and TRBJ1-5; D may be TRBD1 (6 bases). The CDR3 covers 15 residues. V dropped 5 bases and J dropped 2 bases, with 13 bases sitting between them. Per the germline V gene, CDR1 is MDHEN and CDR2 is SYDVKM. CDR3 in DNA: TGTGCCAGCAGTCCTTCACGACAGGGCAATCAGCCCCAGCATTTT. Its translation is CASSPSRQGNQPQHF.

The gene calls are TRBV11-2 and TRBJ2-7; 9 nucleotides agree with TRBD1. Losses at the gene ends were 5 bases for V and 6 bases for J; bases not matched to a gene: 14. The CDR3 sequence is 16 residues long. The germline CDR1 and CDR2 sequences are SGHAT and FQNNGV. The CDR3 loop is CASSLMAPGQGAEQYF. The CDR3, as DNA: TGTGCCAGCAGCCTAATGGCTCCGGGACAGGGCGCCGAGCAGTACTTC.